This entry features one T cell receptor beta chain sequence. Its antigen is unidentified. Second doses were pooled across both intervals (about 4 or about 12 weeks). This sample is drawn from a study of T cell responses to AZD1222 COVID-19 vaccine. Clones were read by immunoSEQ multiplex PCR, and TCRdb kept only the in-frame ones, dropping some. In the table there are 95,000 to 150,000 clones, 92% of which are singletons. Study-wide results and limits: Baseline antibody screening turned up just six seropositive AZD1222 recipients. Of spike-specific TCRs, nearly half reportedly target regions left unmutated in variants.

The input for sequencing was peripheral blood, taken 28 days after the second AZD1222 dose. This receptor was taken from an adult who received the AZD1222 COVID-19 vaccine.

Written as DNA, the CDR3 is TGTGCCAGCAGCCGGGACAGGGAAGAGACCCAGTACTTC. It is translated as CASSRDREETQYF. The chain links TRBV12-3 or TRBV12-4 to TRBJ2-5, with TRBD1 matching 9 bases. The CDR3 consists of 13 residues. Germline trimming cut 6 bases from V and 3 bases from J; bases unmatched to any gene: 2.